The TCR beta chain under discussion was sequenced for a study of cytomegalovirus exposure and HLA in healthy donors. General study results and limits: A previous analysis found most TCR beta V segments productive roughly 87% or roughly 30% of the time. A later analysis found TCR association rates differed by HLA locus, highest for DRB1 and lowest for HLA-C.

In the case of this clone: Its antigen is still unknown. Additional DNA sequences in this sample encode the identical CDR3.

The PCR ran on 60 Vbeta and 13 Jbeta primers. The repertoire was sequenced with immunoSEQ multiplex PCR; TCRdb's copy has only in-frame clones and lacks some. The sample has more than 150,000 clones; 75% to 90% are singletons. The sequencing input was PBMCs. This receptor was identified in a middle-aged man in good health and CMV-seropositive.

CDR3 DNA sequence: TGTGCCAGCAGCTTAGTTTGGGGAGGGAACACTGAAGCTTTCTTT. Protein product: CASSLVWGGNTEAFF. V gene TRBV7-2 combines with J gene TRBJ1-1; the D is unclear. The CDR3 runs to 15 residues. With 1 base removed from V and 1 base from J, the gap between germline ends came to 10 bases. The germline gives CDR1 SGHTA, CDR2 FQGNSA.